This T cell receptor beta chain was captured by sequencing in a study of CD8 T cells in Susac syndrome. Germline V lookup: CDR1 MNHEY, CDR2 SVGAGI. The CDR3 covers 13 residues. The V and J ends lost 4 bases and 5 bases respectively, with 9 bases between them. The RNA, roughly 0.5 to 1 ug, was put through reverse transcription using random hexamers. Via MiXCR, TCRdb re-called the immunoSEQ multiplex PCR reads, giving one row per CDR3 protein. The sample shows roughly 120,000 distinct CDR3 sequences, about 92% of them seen only once. The TCR was taken from a human donor with multiple sclerosis. This sequence joins TRBV6-5 and TRBJ2-1; D is tentatively TRBD1 or TRBD2 (5 bases each). The sequenced sample was CD8+ T cells from PBMCs. DNA of the CDR3: TGTGCCAGCAGTTGGGGGACCCACAATGAGCAGTTCTTC. This codes for CASSWGTHNEQFF.